One and the same sample provided the 9 T cell receptor beta chains below, sequenced in a study of blood T cell repertoires in COVID-19. Sequenced by immunoSEQ multiplex PCR; TCRdb stores in-frame clones only, minus some. The table lists under 250,000 clones, approximately 84% of them singletons. The sample was peripheral blood. These receptors came from a man aged 50 to 59 with active or convalescent COVID-19.

The chain couples TRBV4-2 to TRBJ2-1; 7 bases map to TRBD2. Germline V lookup: CDR1 LGHNA, CDR2 YNFKEQ. This CDR3 has 17 amino acids. V shed 1 base, J shed 3 bases, and the junction held 9 bases outside the gene matches. CDR3 protein: CASSQAGGGGFYNEQFF. CDR3 in DNA: TGTGCCAGCAGCCAAGCCGGAGGCGGGGGATTCTACAATGAGCAGTTCTTC.

The J gene is TRBJ2-1, the V gene TRBV7-9, with 12 bases fitting TRBD2. CDR3 size: 19 residues. Losses at the gene ends were 2 bases for V and 0 bases for J; bases not matched to a gene: 8. Germline V gene lookup returns CDR1 SEHNR and CDR2 FQNEAQ (reference sequence). The CDR3 bases are TGTGCCAGCAGCTTAAAGACTAGCGGGGGCCAAAGCTCCTACAATGAGCAGTTCTTC. It is translated as CASSLKTSGGQSSYNEQFF.

The chain recombines TRBV5-1 with TRBJ1-1; TRBD1 aligns across 7 bases. The CDR3 has 14 amino acids. The germline V gene encodes CDR1 SGHRS and CDR2 YFSETQ. The J segment lost 7 bases and the V segment lost 3 bases, leaving 9 bases of the junction unmatched. CDR3 in amino acids: CASSYHGQENEAFF. The CDR3 DNA sequence: TGCGCCAGCAGCTACCACGGACAGGAAAATGAAGCTTTCTTT.

This clone has ten or more counts. The chain is built from TRBV7-3 and TRBJ2-3, with 8 bases matching TRBD2. This CDR3 is built from 14 residues. Unmatched junction bases numbered 4, after V lost 4 bases and J lost 4 bases. Germline values: CDR1 SGHTA, CDR2 FQGTGA. The CDR3 DNA is TGTGCCAGCAGCTACCGGGGGGGCCCAGATACGCAGTATTTT. Amino acids: CASSYRGGPDTQYF.

This clone was found once. The chain links TRBV3-1 (or the pseudogene TRBV3-2) to TRBJ1-2; D may be TRBD1 (5 bases). The CDR3 spans 14 residues. Trimming shortened V by 6 bases and J by 3 bases, and 14 bases separated the two germline ends. CDR1 is LGHDT, CDR2 YNNKEL, per germline (reference sequence). Written as DNA, the CDR3 is TGTGCCAGCAGTGAACAGGAGACCCACTATGGCTACACCTTC. This sequence encodes CASSEQETHYGYTF.

V usage is TRBV6-5 and J usage is TRBJ2-7, with D hard to call. V gave up 5 bases and J gave up 6 bases, with 14 bases separating them. Germline assignment: CDR1 MNHEY and CDR2 SVGAGI. The CDR3 extends over 13 amino acids. CDR3 loop: CASSRRGLGEQYF. The CDR3 DNA reads TGTGCCAGCAGTCGACGAGGCCTCGGCGAGCAGTACTTC.

The chain links TRBV11-3 to TRBJ1-6, with 7 bases matching TRBD1. The germline V gene has CDR1 SGHNT and CDR2 YENEEA. The CDR3 is made up of 20 amino acids. The J segment lost 2 bases and the V segment lost 6 bases, leaving 19 bases of the junction unmatched. This CDR3 reads CASSPHPRGGSRAYNSPLHF. The CDR3 DNA reads as TGTGCCAGCAGTCCCCATCCGAGAGGGGGCAGTAGGGCCTATAATTCACCCCTCCACTTT.

The chain employs TRBV12-3 or TRBV12-4 and TRBJ2-7; the D gene is possibly TRBD1 (5 bases). With 2 bases removed from V and 4 bases from J, the gap between germline ends came to 9 bases. The CDR3 consists of 13 residues. As DNA, the CDR3 is TGTGCCAGCAGTTTAAGCAGGGCGTACGAGCAGTACTTC. Protein product: CASSLSRAYEQYF.

The chain employs TRBV19 and TRBJ1-2, with 9 bases lining up with TRBD1. Germline V gives CDR1 LNHDA, CDR2 SQIVND (reference sequence). This CDR3 spans 16 amino acids. The junction had 7 bases not matched to a gene; V was cut back by 5 bases and J by 0 bases. For the CDR3, the DNA is TGTGCCAGTAGTGCAACGGACAGGGGAGCTAACTATGGCTACACCTTC. Protein sequence: CASSATDRGANYGYTF. Combining the CDR3 with reference TRBV19 and TRBJ1-2 gives the whole variable domain DGGITQSPKYLFRKEGQNVTLSCEQNLNHDAMYWYRQDPGQGLRLIYYSQIVNDFQKGDIAEGYSVSREKKESFPLTVTSAQKNPTAFYLCASSATDRGANYGYTFGSGTRLTVV.